The 4 T cell receptor beta chains below were found in one sample sequenced in a study. TCRdb itself ran the 5' RACE reads through MiXCR, one entry per CDR3 protein. This sample has over 55,000 distinct CDR3 sequences, with roughly 30% found just once. Sequenced: tumor-infiltrating memory CD4+ T cells sorted from the breast tumor. Indicated subset: memory CD4+ T cells, CD4+CD45RO+CD25-. These receptors were taken from a female donor with breast cancer.

V gene TRBV7-2 combines with J gene TRBJ2-2, with TRBD2 identical over 10 bases. CDR1 is SGHTA, CDR2 FQGNSA, per germline. There are 16 residues in the CDR3. V lost 5 bases to trimming and J lost 4 bases; unmatched junction nucleotides: 7. The DNA of the CDR3 is TGTGCCAGCAGCCCCCCGGGACTAGCGAGCACCGGGGAGCTGTTTTTT. Translation gives CASSPPGLASTGELFF.

About this clonotype: One end of the junction fails to match germline, which may point to a read error. V and J are TRBV29-1 and TRBJ2-2; 8 bases fit TRBD1. The CDR3 contains 16 residues. Germline-derived CDR1 and CDR2 are SQVTM and ANQGSEA. CDR3 DNA sequence: TGCAGCGTTGAGGTCGGACAGGGCCAGAACACCGGGGAGCAGTTTTTT. Protein sequence: CSVEVGQGQNTGEQFF.

This clonotype was found a few times. This sequence joins TRBV20-1 and TRBJ1-1; D is unresolved. Germline CDR1 reads DFQATT; CDR2 reads SNEGSKA (reference sequence). Trimming shortened V by 3 bases and J by 3 bases, and 11 bases separated the two germline ends. The CDR3 runs to 13 residues. DNA of the CDR3: TGCAGTGCTAGTTTGGGTCCAGACACTGAAGCTTTCTTT. Translation: CSASLGPDTEAFF.

This clonotype was picked up a small number of times. This sequence joins TRBV7-8 and TRBJ1-6, with 7 bases that match TRBD1. The ends lost 4 bases at V and 6 bases at J; junction bases unmatched: 12. Germline assignment: CDR1 SGHVS and CDR2 FQNEAQ. The CDR3 spans 17 residues. The CDR3 DNA follows: TGTGCCAGCAGCTCACGAGCGACAGGGTCTGGTAATTCACCCCTCCACTTT. Its translation is CASSSRATGSGNSPLHF.